These 30 T cell receptor beta chains share one sample of origin, sequenced in a study of blood T cells in healthy people across ages. Through a sample-barcoded 5' primer and a J-beta primer mix, a second PCR was run for roughly 7 to 12 cycles. TCRdb used MiXCR to reprocess the 5' RACE reads, holding one entry per CDR3 protein. The sample has under 1 million distinct CDR3 sequences; more than 40% are singletons. Sequencing was performed on blood. The receptors derive from a man in his sixties in good health.

The chain carries TRBV6-2 or TRBV6-3 and TRBJ1-5; D is unresolved. This CDR3 spans 14 amino acids. Per germline, CDR1 MNHEY and CDR2 SVGEGT. V was clipped by 6 bases and J by 6 bases, with 15 bases between them. The CDR3 DNA reads as TGTGCCAGCAGACCGCCCGAAGATCCTCAGCCCCAGCATTTT. This codes for CASRPPEDPQPQHF.

The genes are TRBV29-1 and TRBJ2-3; TRBD1 agrees at 8 bases. With 3 bases clipped from V and 4 bases from J, the junction kept 15 bases outside the gene matches. CDR1 is SQVTM and CDR2 is ANQGSEA in the germline V gene. The CDR3 totals 17 residues. CDR3 in DNA: TGCAGCGTTGAGCGGGTCGGGACAGGAAGCTATGCAGATACGCAGTATTTT. Its translation is CSVERVGTGSYADTQYF.

The V gene is TRBV25-1, the J gene TRBJ1-2; TRBD1 matches 7 bases. The CDR3 has 16 residues. The germline CDR1 and CDR2 sequences are MGHDK and SYGVNS. The V and J ends lost 2 bases and 4 bases, in that order; junction bases with no gene match: 10. The CDR3, as DNA: TGTGCCAGCAGTGAAGTAGGACAGGAGGCAGTCTATGGCTACACCTTC. Amino acids: CASSEVGQEAVYGYTF.

Note on this clonotype: Its ends do not fully match the called genes, so a read error is possible. The chain combines TRBV9 with TRBJ2-7; D may correspond to TRBD1 or TRBD2 (5 bases each). This CDR3 is 13 amino acids long. The germline V gene encodes CDR1 SGDLS and CDR2 YYNGEE. DNA for the CDR3: TGTGCCAGCAGCGTGGGGGTATCGGGCGAGCGGTACTTC. It is translated as CASSVGVSGERYF.

The gene calls are TRBV6-2 or TRBV6-3 and TRBJ2-2, with 9 bases aligning to TRBD1. The CDR3 extends over 16 amino acids. The trim removed 2 bases at V and 3 bases at J, leaving 4 bases unmatched. Germline CDR1 and CDR2: MNHEY and SVGEGT. The CDR3 DNA reads TGTGCCAGCAGTTACGGCGGGACAGGGCACACCGGGGAGCTGTTTTTT. Protein product: CASSYGGTGHTGELFF.

This clonotype came up a few times. Here the CDR3 reads CASRPGTGNIETQYF. The CDR3 region has the DNA TGTGCCAGCAGGCCCGGGACAGGGAACATTGAGACCCAGTACTTC. The V call is TRBV6-5, the J call TRBJ2-5, with 9 bases that match TRBD1. CDR1 and CDR2 (germline): MNHEY, SVGAGI. The V and J ends lost 6 bases and 5 bases, in that order; junction bases with no gene match: 10. This CDR3 spans 15 amino acids.

V and J are TRBV6-1 and TRBJ1-2, with D unresolved. Per the germline V gene, CDR1 is MNHNS and CDR2 is SASEGT. The CDR3 spans 12 residues. V lost 7 bases, J lost 7 bases, and 13 bases lay in between. CDR3 coding DNA: TGTGCCAGCACCGGATGGGCCTCTGGCTACACCTTC. This gives the protein CASTGWASGYTF.

This clonotype was seen only a few times. This chain links TRBV4-3 with TRBJ2-6; unclear D gene. CDR3 length: 15 residues. V was pared by 1 base and J by 4 bases, with 8 bases between. Germline assignment: CDR1 LGHNA and CDR2 YSLEER. The CDR3 protein is CASSQGHSGANVLTF. The CDR3 DNA is TGCGCCAGCAGCCAAGGGCATTCCGGGGCCAACGTCCTGACTTTC.

V is TRBV12-3 or TRBV12-4 and J is TRBJ2-7; D is ambiguous. V gave up 6 bases and J gave up 6 bases, with 6 bases separating them. This CDR3 has 10 amino acids. Here the CDR3 DNA reads TGTGCCAGCAGCCTTGTCGAGCAGTACTTC. Translation gives CASSLVEQYF.

At least ten counts were recorded for this clonotype. This chain uses TRBV27 with TRBJ2-7, with D maybe TRBD1 (5 bases). The germline V and J ends were trimmed by 4 bases and 1 base, with 8 bases remaining between them. In germline, CDR1 is MNHEY, CDR2 SMNVEV (reference sequence). The CDR3 is 13 amino acids. CDR3 protein: CASSWAGSYEQYF. The CDR3 DNA follows: TGTGCCAGCAGTTGGGCAGGGTCCTACGAGCAGTACTTC.

The chain recombines TRBV3-1 with TRBJ1-1; 11 nucleotides agree with TRBD1. Germline-derived CDR1 and CDR2 are LGHDT and YNNKEL (reference sequence). Germline trimming cut 2 bases from V and 6 bases from J; bases unmatched to any gene: 8. The CDR3 is 16 amino acids. Here the CDR3 DNA reads TGTGCCAGCAGCCAAACCGGGACAGGGGGTCGGTCTGAAGCTTTCTTT. Amino acid sequence: CASSQTGTGGRSEAFF.

This clonotype was detected only a few times. V is TRBV5-4 and J is TRBJ1-2; D perhaps matches TRBD1 (6 bases). The V end lost 2 bases, the J end lost 4 bases, and 12 bases lay between the germline ends. Germline assignment: CDR1 SGHNT and CDR2 YYREEE (reference sequence). The CDR3 runs to 14 residues. The CDR3 DNA follows: TGTGCCAGCAGCTTTCCGGACAGTCCCTATGGCTACACCTTC. Protein: CASSFPDSPYGYTF.

A few counts support this clonotype. V gene TRBV5-1 combines with J gene TRBJ2-5, with D hard to call. The V gene lost 0 bases and the J gene lost 5 bases, with 14 bases spanning the gap. The CDR3 is made up of 15 amino acids. Per the germline V gene, CDR1 is SGHRS and CDR2 is YFSETQ. CDR3 nucleotides: TGCGCCAGCAGCTTGGAGTCGCCCTTCGGGGAGACCCAGTACTTC. Translating gives CASSLESPFGETQYF.

The CDR3 bases are TGTGCCAGCAGCTCGACGGACGGACACAATGAGCAGTACTTC. Translating gives CASSSTDGHNEQYF. The rearrangement uses TRBV7-9 and TRBJ2-5, with D possibly TRBD1 on 5 matching bases. Germline V gene sequence: CDR1 SEHNR, CDR2 FQNEAQ (reference sequence). Trimming shortened V by 4 bases and J by 11 bases, and 20 bases separated the two germline ends. This CDR3 is built from 14 residues.

This clonotype showed up just a few times. The genes are TRBV4-3 and TRBJ2-5; 12 bases are a match to TRBD1. V was clipped by 0 bases and J by 11 bases; unmatched bases: 10. The CDR3 spans 16 residues. Germline assignment: CDR1 LGHNA and CDR2 YSLEER. The CDR3 is CASSQDRGGQGAKQYF. As DNA, the CDR3 is TGCGCCAGCAGCCAAGATAGGGGGGGACAGGGGGCTAAGCAGTACTTC.

This clonotype has ten or more counts. In DNA form, the CDR3 reads TGTGCCAGCAGTGGTGGGAATGAGCAGTTCTTC. It specifies CASSGGNEQFF. The chain recombines TRBV11-2 with TRBJ2-1; no reliable D call. The V gene's germline CDR1 is SGHAT and CDR2 FQNNGV. CDR3 length: 11 amino acids. Trimming cost V 6 bases and J 7 bases, with 7 bases left between them. The full variable domain, with the rest looked up from reference TRBV11-2 and TRBJ2-1, is EAGVAQSPRYKIIEKRQSVAFWCNPISGHATLYWYQQILGQGPKLLIQFQNNGVVDDSQLPKDRFSAERLKGVDSTLKIQPAKLEDSAVYLCASSGGNEQFFGPGTRLTVL.

The sample holds many counts of this clonotype. V is TRBV29-1 and J is TRBJ2-1; 7 bases line up with TRBD1. V dropped 7 bases and J dropped 6; count of bases not matched to a gene: 3. CDR3 length: 11 residues. The germline V gene has CDR1 SQVTM and CDR2 ANQGSEA. In nucleotides, the CDR3 is TGCAGCGGTGACAGGGCCAATGAGCAGTTCTTC. Protein sequence: CSGDRANEQFF.

Note on this clonotype: This may be a read error, as it is one base from a much larger clone. The V call is TRBV5-1, the J call TRBJ2-1, with D possibly TRBD2 on 6 matching bases. From germline, CDR1 is SGHRS and CDR2 YFSETQ. V was clipped by 4 bases and J by 5 bases, with 13 bases between them. The CDR3 runs to 14 residues. The CDR3 bases are TGCGCCAGCAGCGTGGGAGCGGGCGACAATGAGCAGTTCTTC. Amino acid sequence: CASSVGAGDNEQFF.

This clonotype has only a few counts. The chain couples TRBV11-2 to TRBJ1-5; no reliable D call. Germline loops: CDR1 SGHAT, CDR2 FQNNGV. This CDR3 spans 13 amino acids. V dropped 0 bases and J dropped 5 bases, with 5 bases sitting between them. CDR3 bases: TGTGCCAGCAGCTTAGAGAGGGATCAGCCCCAGCATTTT. This translates into CASSLERDQPQHF. The full variable domain, with the rest looked up from reference TRBV11-2 and TRBJ1-5, is EAGVAQSPRYKIIEKRQSVAFWCNPISGHATLYWYQQILGQGPKLLIQFQNNGVVDDSQLPKDRFSAERLKGVDSTLKIQPAKLEDSAVYLCASSLERDQPQHFGDGTRLSIL.

The chain combines TRBV5-6 with TRBJ1-2; 9 bases align to TRBD1. Trimming cost V 3 bases and J 4 bases; bases outside gene matches: 10. This CDR3 is 16 amino acids long. Germline CDR1 is SGHDT and CDR2 is YYEEEE. The CDR3 loop reads CASSSRWGQGGYGYTF. As DNA, the CDR3 is TGTGCCAGCAGCTCCCGGTGGGGACAGGGTGGCTATGGCTACACCTTC.

The genes are TRBV3-1 and TRBJ1-2, with 11 bases lining up with TRBD1. CDR1 is LGHDT, CDR2 YNNKEL, per germline (reference sequence). CDR3 length equals 16 residues. Trimming took 4 bases from V and 9 from J; bases not matched to a gene: 13. CDR3 in amino acids: CASSPRTGQGGWSYTF. The CDR3 nucleotides are TGTGCCAGCAGCCCTAGAACGGGACAGGGGGGATGGAGCTACACCTTC.

Concerning this clonotype: Since a much larger clone is just one base distant, this may be a read error. The chain has TRBV4-1 and TRBJ2-5; D call uncertain. The CDR3 is 15 residues long. CDR1 and CDR2 (germline): MGHRA, YSYEKL. Trimming removed 0 bases at V and 11 bases at J, with 19 bases between. Written as DNA, the CDR3 is TGCGCCAGCAGCCAAGATAGGACCACCGGGCCTGAGCAGTACTTC. Protein sequence: CASSQDRTTGPEQYF.

This clonotype was detected once. The V gene is TRBV4-1, the J gene TRBJ1-4; the D is unclear. This CDR3 contains 14 residues. With 1 base removed from V and 2 bases from J, the gap between germline ends came to 5 bases. CDR1 is MGHRA and CDR2 is YSYEKL in the germline V gene. The CDR3 loop reads CASSQVTTNEKLFF. CDR3 bases: TGCGCCAGCAGCCAAGTCACCACTAATGAAAAACTGTTTTTT.

This clonotype was counted a few times. The chain joins TRBV6-1 to TRBJ2-2, with D possibly TRBD2 on 6 matching bases. CDR1 is MNHNS, CDR2 SASEGT, per germline. The CDR3 contains 16 residues. The V end was cut by 5 bases, the J end by 5 bases, with 18 bases between. CDR3 DNA: TGTGCCAGCAGTCGTAACCTGGACGGGAGAACCGGGGAGCTGTTTTTT. It encodes CASSRNLDGRTGELFF.

The chain couples TRBV5-6 to TRBJ2-7, with 7 bases fitting TRBD1. V dropped 6 bases and J dropped 4; count of bases not matched to a gene: 10. CDR1 is SGHDT and CDR2 is YYEEEE in the germline V gene. This CDR3 is built from 14 residues. DNA for the CDR3: TGTGCCAGCATCGGGACAGCGGACACATACGAGCAGTACTTC. It yields the protein CASIGTADTYEQYF.

This clonotype was seen only a few times. The rearrangement joins TRBV3-1 to TRBJ1-4; D is perhaps TRBD1 (5 bases). This CDR3 is built from 15 residues. Germline CDR1 and CDR2: LGHDT and YNNKEL (reference sequence). V gave up 0 bases and J gave up 8 bases, with 13 bases separating them. The CDR3 here is CASSQDPGRGEKLFF. The CDR3 coding sequence is TGTGCCAGCAGCCAAGATCCGGGACGAGGAGAAAAACTGTTTTTT.

The chain uses TRBV20-1 and TRBJ2-5; 8 nucleotides line up with TRBD2. This CDR3 contains 12 residues. Germline trimming cut 4 bases from V and 10 bases from J; bases unmatched to any gene: 8. The germline gives CDR1 DFQATT, CDR2 SNEGSKA (reference sequence). The DNA for the CDR3 is TGCAGTGCTAAGGCGGGGGGCCGAGACCAGTACTTC. It is translated as CSAKAGGRDQYF.

In this sample, this clonotype turned up a few times. This rearrangement joins TRBV5-1 to TRBJ2-1, with D possibly called TRBD1 or TRBD2 (5 bases each). This CDR3 is 17 amino acids long. Germline V gives CDR1 SGHRS, CDR2 YFSETQ. The ends were cut back, 4 bases at V and 1 base at J, with 18 bases in the middle. CDR3 amino acids: CASSPSSGALSYNEQFF. CDR3 nucleotide sequence: TGCGCCAGCAGCCCGAGTTCCGGGGCCCTTTCCTACAATGAGCAGTTCTTC.

The chain carries TRBV29-1 and TRBJ2-1, with D perhaps TRBD1 (6 bases). The CDR3 consists of 13 residues. V dropped 7 bases and J dropped 3 bases, with 13 bases sitting between them. CDR1 SQVTM and CDR2 ANQGSEA come from the germline V gene. CDR3 sequence reads: CSALVDSYNEQFF. The DNA of the CDR3 is TGCAGCGCGCTGGTGGACAGCTACAATGAGCAGTTCTTC.

In its sample, this clonotype was seen once. The rearrangement links TRBV12-3 or TRBV12-4 to TRBJ1-2; no definite D call. The CDR3 runs 14 residues. The V gene lost 5 bases and the J gene lost 5 bases, with 15 bases spanning the gap. CDR3 in DNA: TGTGCCAGCAGTGCGACCGGGCCCCATTATGGCTACACCTTC. It yields the protein CASSATGPHYGYTF.